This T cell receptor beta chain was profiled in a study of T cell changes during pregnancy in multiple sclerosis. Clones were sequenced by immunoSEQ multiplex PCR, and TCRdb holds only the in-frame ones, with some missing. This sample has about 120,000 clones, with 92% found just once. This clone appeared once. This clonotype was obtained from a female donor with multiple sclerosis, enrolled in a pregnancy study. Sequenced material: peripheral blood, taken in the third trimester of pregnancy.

This CDR3 is CAWSVRSGANVLTF. CDR3 DNA: TGTGCCTGGAGTGTCCGCTCTGGGGCCAACGTCCTGACTTTC. This rearrangement joins TRBV30 to TRBJ2-6; no clear D. The CDR3 runs 14 residues. V dropped 0 bases and J dropped 0 bases, with 3 bases sitting between them. The germline CDR1 and CDR2 sequences are GTSNPN and SVGIG (reference sequence).